The 29 T cell receptor beta chains reported below all come from one sample, sequenced in a study of blood T cell repertoires in COVID-19. Sequencing used immunoSEQ multiplex PCR; TCRdb keeps in-frame clones, though not all of them. The data show around 77,000 clones, 82% seen once. Input material: peripheral blood. The receptors here all came from a human donor in a cohort sampled during active COVID-19.

The chain carries TRBV15 and TRBJ1-1, with 7 positions matching TRBD1. The CDR3 has 14 amino acids. The germline V gene encodes CDR1 LNHNV and CDR2 YYDKDF (reference sequence). V lost 3 bases and J lost 6; bases outside the gene matches: 7. DNA for the CDR3: TGTGCCACCAGCAGGGCGAGGGGGCGTGCTGAAGCTTTCTTT. Its translation: CATSRARGRAEAFF.

V and J are TRBV27 and TRBJ2-6, with 7 bases that match TRBD1. Germline V CDR1 and CDR2: MNHEY, SMNVEV (reference sequence). With 4 bases clipped from V and 2 bases from J, the junction kept 11 bases outside the gene matches. The CDR3 covers 18 residues. The CDR3 bases are TGTGCCAGCAGTTCGACAGGGTTGGGTTTGCCTGGGGCCAACGTCCTGACTTTC. It encodes CASSSTGLGLPGANVLTF. The entire variable domain, with the rest obtained from reference TRBV27 and TRBJ2-6, is as follows: EAQVTQNPRYLITVTGKKLTVTCSQNMNHEYMSWYRQDPGLGLRQIYYSMNVEVTDKGDVPEGYKVSRKEKRNFPLILESPSPNQTSLYFCASSSTGLGLPGANVLTFGAGSRLTVL.

Here the CDR3 DNA reads TGCGCCAGCTCTTTAAGCACAGGTGCCGACGAGCAGTACTTC. Protein sequence: CASSLSTGADEQYF. The V call is TRBV5-1, the J call TRBJ2-7; D is perhaps TRBD1 (5 bases). Looked up from germline, CDR1 is SGHRS and CDR2 is YFSETQ. CDR3 size: 14 residues. Trimming removed 7 bases at V and 5 bases at J, with 19 bases between.

The chain couples TRBV6-5 to TRBJ1-2; D may be TRBD1 (5 bases). The CDR3 length is 14 residues. Germline V gene lookup returns CDR1 MNHEY and CDR2 SVGAGI. The V gene lost 5 bases and the J gene lost 3 bases, with 13 bases spanning the gap. The CDR3 region has the DNA TGTGCCAGCAGTCGCGGTGGAGGGGACTATGGCTACACCTTC. Amino acids: CASSRGGGDYGYTF.

This chain links TRBV30 with TRBJ1-4, with 10 bases that match TRBD1. Germline CDR1 and CDR2: GTSNPN and SVGIG (reference sequence). V trimming: 2 bases; J trimming: 7 bases; junction bases outside the gene matches: 7. The CDR3 runs 15 residues. CDR3 residues: CAWSNPGQGFEKLFF. CDR3 sequence (DNA): TGTGCCTGGAGTAACCCGGGACAGGGGTTTGAAAAACTGTTTTTT.

The genes are TRBV6-6 and TRBJ1-2; unclear D gene. The length of the CDR3 is 11 residues. V dropped 7 bases and J dropped 2 bases, with 5 bases sitting between them. The germline gives CDR1 MNHNY, CDR2 SVGAGI (reference sequence). In nucleotides, the CDR3 is TGTGCCAGCATGCAGAACTATGGCTACACCTTC. This gives the protein CASMQNYGYTF.

The gene calls are TRBV19 and TRBJ1-2, with a weak D call TRBD1 (6 bases). V lost 4 bases and J lost 4, with 13 bases in between. The V gene's germline CDR1 is LNHDA and CDR2 SQIVND (reference sequence). The CDR3 is made up of 14 amino acids. CDR3 in DNA: TGTGCCAGTAGTACCCCGGCAGGGGTCTATGGCTACACCTTC. Translation gives CASSTPAGVYGYTF.

In DNA form, the CDR3 reads TGTGCCAGCAGCGTTGCAGGGGACTACGGGGAGCTGTTTTTT. Protein sequence: CASSVAGDYGELFF. The V and J genes are TRBV9 and TRBJ2-2; D might be TRBD2 (7 bases). V was shortened by 2 bases and J by 7 bases, with 12 bases between the two germline ends. This CDR3 contains 14 residues. Germline lookup yields CDR1 SGDLS and CDR2 YYNGEE.

This chain uses TRBV29-1 with TRBJ2-7, with a possible D match to TRBD1 (5 bases). Between the trimmed V and J ends, which lost 6 bases and 2 bases, there was a span of 17 bases. Per the germline V gene, CDR1 is SQVTM and CDR2 is ANQGSEA. This CDR3 has 14 residues. The CDR3 nucleotides read TGCAGCGTCGCCCGTCAGGGTTTCCCCTACGAGCAGTACTTC. Encoded protein: CSVARQGFPYEQYF.

The chain uses TRBV5-1 and TRBJ2-5; the match to TRBD2 covers 12 bases. There are 18 residues in the CDR3. V gave up 2 bases and J gave up 5 bases; unmatched junction bases: 13. CDR1 is SGHRS, CDR2 YFSETQ, per germline. CDR3 in amino acids: CASSFRKLAGGMSETQYF. As DNA, the CDR3 is TGCGCCAGCAGCTTCCGGAAGCTAGCGGGGGGGATGTCGGAGACCCAGTACTTC.

This clone was found once. V and J are TRBV12-3 or TRBV12-4 and TRBJ2-7; D gene uncertain. The CDR3 covers 13 residues. Trimming removed 3 bases at V and 2 bases at J, with 8 bases between. The CDR3 nucleotides read TGTGCCAGCAGTTTCTCCGTTCCCTACGAGCAGTACTTC. This codes for CASSFSVPYEQYF.

This clone is a singleton in its sample. The chain recombines TRBV5-5 with TRBJ2-2; TRBD1 matches 8 bases. The V gene end was trimmed by 4 bases and the J gene end by 1 base; junction bases not matched to a gene: 3. The CDR3 runs 15 residues. The germline V gene encodes CDR1 SGHKS and CDR2 YYEKEE (reference sequence). In DNA, the CDR3 is TGTGCCAGCAGCGCCGGACAGGGGAACACCGGGGAGCTGTTTTTT. It translates to CASSAGQGNTGELFF.

V and J are TRBV5-1 and TRBJ1-1; D perhaps matches TRBD1 (6 bases). Trimming took 4 bases from V and 6 from J, leaving 19 bases between them. The CDR3 has 15 amino acids. CDR1 and CDR2 from the germline V gene are SGHRS and YFSETQ. The CDR3 nucleotides are TGCGCCAGCAGCCGTACAGCTCAGGGGAGCGCTGAAGCTTTCTTT. This codes for CASSRTAQGSAEAFF. Filled out from reference TRBV5-1 and TRBJ1-1, the complete variable domain reads KAGVTQTPRYLIKTRGQQVTLSCSPISGHRSVSWYQQTPGQGLQFLFEYFSETQRNKGNFPGRFSGRQFSNSRSEMNVSTLELGDSALYLCASSRTAQGSAEAFFGQGTRLTVV.

This clone was detected only once. This chain joins TRBV19 and TRBJ2-1; the match to TRBD2 covers 11 bases. The CDR3 runs 15 residues. Germline V gene data show CDR1 as LNHDA and CDR2 as SQIVND (reference sequence). Trimming removed 5 bases from V and 10 bases from J; junction bases left unmatched: 10. The CDR3 DNA sequence: TGTGCCAGTAGTCCCCCGACTAGCGGGGCTGGGGAGCAGTTCTTC. This codes for CASSPPTSGAGEQFF. The full variable domain, with the rest looked up from reference TRBV19 and TRBJ2-1, is DGGITQSPKYLFRKEGQNVTLSCEQNLNHDAMYWYRQDPGQGLRLIYYSQIVNDFQKGDIAEGYSVSREKKESFPLTVTSAQKNPTAFYLCASSPPTSGAGEQFFGPGTRLTVL.

This clone was recorded once. This sequence joins TRBV20-1 and TRBJ1-6; D is uncertain. Germline V CDR1 and CDR2: DFQATT, SNEGSKA (reference sequence). The V end lost 3 bases, the J end lost 8 bases, and 11 bases lay between the germline ends. This CDR3 spans 13 amino acids. The CDR3 loop reads CSASGYPDSPLHF. Here the CDR3 DNA reads TGCAGTGCTAGTGGGTACCCGGATTCACCCCTCCACTTT.

This chain uses TRBV4-2 with TRBJ2-5; D remains ambiguous. V shed 1 base and J shed 4 bases, with 13 bases lying between them. CDR1 and CDR2 from the germline V gene are LGHNA and YNFKEQ. This CDR3 has 15 residues. CDR3 DNA sequence: TGTGCCAGCAGCCAAGGGAAAAGGATAGCAGAGACCCAGTACTTC. Its translation: CASSQGKRIAETQYF.

The DNA of the CDR3 is TGTGCCAGCAGCCGGTGGGACAGGGGGAATAGCTATGGCTACACCTTC. Amino acids: CASSRWDRGNSYGYTF. This chain links TRBV3-1 (or the pseudogene TRBV3-2) with TRBJ1-2; 11 bases agree with TRBD1. Trimming took 4 bases from V and 4 from J; bases not matched to a gene: 8. The CDR3 is made up of 16 amino acids. The germline gives CDR1 LGHDT, CDR2 YNNKEL (reference sequence).

The rearrangement uses TRBV19 and TRBJ2-7, with 7 bases lining up with TRBD1. J gave up 5 bases and V 5 bases, and 15 bases lay outside the gene matches. This CDR3 comprises 16 residues. From germline, CDR1 is LNHDA and CDR2 SQIVND (reference sequence). CDR3 loop: CASSPYRQGRLHEQYF. The DNA of the CDR3 is TGTGCCAGTAGTCCGTACCGACAGGGACGACTTCACGAGCAGTACTTC.

This chain links TRBV6-5 with TRBJ1-2; D perhaps matches TRBD1 (5 bases). V was clipped by 6 bases and J by 3 bases, with 11 bases between them. The germline V gene encodes CDR1 MNHEY and CDR2 SVGAGI. The CDR3 has 13 amino acids. The CDR3, as DNA: TGTGCCAGCAGCGGGGGACTAGACTATGGCTACACCTTC. Translated: CASSGGLDYGYTF.

The V call is TRBV11-2, the J call TRBJ1-1, with D perhaps matching TRBD1 (6 bases). The CDR3 consists of 17 residues. Deletions cut 5 bases from V and 0 bases from J, with 19 bases between. Germline CDR1 SGHAT, CDR2 FQNNGV. The CDR3 DNA reads as TGTGCCAGCAGCCGCAAGTGGGGGCGTACTTTGAACACTGAAGCTTTCTTT. It specifies CASSRKWGRTLNTEAFF.

The chain links TRBV29-1 to TRBJ1-1, with TRBD1 as a possible D gene (5 bases). Deletions cut 7 bases from V and 7 bases from J, with 19 bases between. The V gene's germline CDR1 is SQVTM and CDR2 ANQGSEA. There are 13 residues in the CDR3. As DNA, the CDR3 is TGCAGCGCGGGTGGGGGGAACGCGCATGAAGCTTTCTTT. Encoded protein: CSAGGGNAHEAFF.

The rearrangement links TRBV5-5 to TRBJ1-2; 7 nucleotides align to TRBD1. The V segment lost 1 base and the J segment 6 bases; nucleotides outside the gene matches: 6. The CDR3 consists of 14 residues. Germline V gene data show CDR1 as SGHKS and CDR2 as YYEKEE (reference sequence). The CDR3 protein is CASSLTGAEDGYTF. In nucleotides, the CDR3 is TGTGCCAGCAGCTTGACAGGGGCTGAGGATGGCTACACCTTC.

The chain uses TRBV10-3 and TRBJ2-3, with 8 bases matching TRBD2. Trimming cost V 6 bases and J 0 bases; bases outside gene matches: 20. Germline CDR1 and CDR2: ENHRY and SYGVKD. The CDR3 is 20 residues long. DNA of the CDR3: TGTGCCATCAGGGGATTCGCGGGGGGATCCTCCAAATCTAGCACAGATACGCAGTATTTT. This codes for CAIRGFAGGSSKSSTDTQYF.

The table lists this clone with a count of one. J is TRBJ2-5 and V is TRBV5-1; 10 bases are a match to TRBD2. The V and J ends lost 3 bases and 4 bases, in that order; junction bases with no gene match: 9. From germline, CDR1 is SGHRS and CDR2 YFSETQ. The CDR3 length is 16 residues. The CDR3 bases are TGCGCCAGCAGCTCCATGACAGCGGGGGGGCTAGAGACCCAGTACTTC. Its translation is CASSSMTAGGLETQYF.

The gene calls are TRBV7-9 and TRBJ2-5; no definite D call. The CDR3 is 13 amino acids. Germline CDR1 and CDR2: SEHNR and FQNEAQ (reference sequence). V lost 0 bases to trimming and J lost 13 bases, with 15 bases between them. CDR3 bases: TGTGCCAGCAGCTTAGCGTCCCTAGAATCTAGGTACTTC. Translated, it gives CASSLASLESRYF.

The CDR3 spells CASKEGAREQYF. CDR3 DNA: TGTGCCAGCAAGGAAGGGGCGCGTGAGCAGTACTTC. The chain couples TRBV28 to TRBJ2-7, with a weak D call TRBD1 (5 bases). Between the trimmed V and J ends, which lost 7 bases and 7 bases, there was a span of 14 bases. Germline values: CDR1 MDHEN, CDR2 SYDVKM. The CDR3 length is 12 residues.

The gene calls are TRBV2 and TRBJ1-2; D not resolved. CDR1 is SNHLY, CDR2 FYNNEI, per germline. The V and J ends lost 6 bases and 7 bases respectively, with 9 bases between them. CDR3 length: 11 amino acids. The CDR3 nucleotides read TGTGCCAGCAGGCTGAGCGGTGGCTACACCTTC. Protein product: CASRLSGGYTF.

This clone came up a few times. The chain joins TRBV4-2 to TRBJ1-6, with TRBD1 identical over 10 bases. In germline, CDR1 is LGHNA, CDR2 YNFKEQ. The junction had 2 bases not matched to a gene; V was cut back by 0 bases and J by 9 bases. The CDR3 sequence is 15 residues long. Here the CDR3 reads CASSQDGTGVSPLHF. DNA for the CDR3: TGTGCCAGCAGCCAAGACGGGACAGGGGTTTCACCCCTCCACTTT.

The chain employs TRBV4-3 and TRBJ1-2, with D possibly being TRBD1 (6 bases). CDR3 length: 17 amino acids. Deletions cut 0 bases from V and 0 bases from J, with 14 bases between. Per the germline V gene, CDR1 is LGHNA and CDR2 is YSLEER. CDR3 DNA: TGCGCCAGCAGCCAAGATAGGGGAGGGGGGTCTAACTATGGCTACACCTTC. Protein: CASSQDRGGGSNYGYTF.